The rows below give T cell receptor beta chains drawn from one sample of a study of OX40 agonist ivuxolimab in advanced cancers. Profiling relied on immunoSEQ multiplex PCR, and the TCRdb table lists in-frame clones only, not all of them. The sample has around 25,000 clones, about 87% seen once. Sequencing used CD4+ or CD8+ T cells sorted from blood, obtained in a trial of the OX40 agonist ivuxolimab. The receptors here all came from an adult with an advanced solid tumor such as melanoma, head and neck, liver or kidney cancer. Both conserved end residues are part of each CDR3. Each record gives: D gene, clone size, V gene, J gene, CDR3 DNA, CDR3 protein. The D gene is left open where the match is weak. Clone size is stated in some rows and not others, as once, few, many or a class when expanded.

.	.	TRBV5-1	TRBJ2-1	TGCGCCAGTTACGTCGGGAGCCCCCAAGAGCAGTTCTTC	CASYVGSPQEQFF
TRBD2	once	TRBV2	TRBJ2-1	TGTGCCAGCATCCGGACTAGCCTGGACAATGAGCAGTTCTTC	CASIRTSLDNEQFF
.	.	TRBV10-3	TRBJ1-5	TGTGCCATCAGTGATAGCAATCAGCCCCAGCATTTT	CAISDSNQPQHF
TRBD1	.	TRBV5-8	TRBJ2-6	TGTGGGGACAGGGTATACTCTGGGGCCAACGTCCTGACTTTC	CGDRVYSGANVLTF
TRBD1	.	TRBV23-1	TRBJ2-2	TGCGCCAGCAGTCAATCAGGGGGCGAGACCGGGGAGCTGTTTTTT	CASSQSGGETGELFF
.	.	TRBV6-1	TRBJ1-1	TGTGCCAGCAGTGATCGCGGGCAGGGCAGGACAAACACTGAAGCTTTCTTT	CASSDRGQGRTNTEAFF
TRBD1	.	TRBV16	TRBJ1-1	TGTGCCAGCAGCCCTCTCCTGGCAACAGGGGGAATGAACACTGAAGCTTTCTTT	CASSPLLATGGMNTEAFF
.	.	TRBV6-5	TRBJ2-7	TGTGCCTCCCGCGGGATGGGCAAGGACGAGCAGTACTTC	CASRGMGKDEQYF
.	.	TRBV28	TRBJ1-2	TGTGCCAGCAGTTTATCCCCAATTAACTATGGCTACACCTTC	CASSLSPINYGYTF
.	.	TRBV5-6	TRBJ1-1	TGTGCCAGCAGCTTTTTAGACACTTTGAACACTGAAGCTTTCTTT	CASSFLDTLNTEAFF
TRBD1	few	TRBV28	TRBJ2-2	TGTGCCAGCAGTTTAGGTGACAGGGGGGGGACCGGGGAGCTGTTTTTT	CASSLGDRGGTGELFF
.	.	TRBV4-2	TRBJ1-2	TGTGCCAGCAGCCTACGACCCCGGTATGGCTACACCTTC	CASSLRPRYGYTF
.	.	TRBV12-5	TRBJ2-1	TGTGCTAGTGGTGGACAGTGGGTCAGGTTCTTC	CASGGQWVRFF
.	.	TRBV11-2	TRBJ1-1	TGTGCCAGCAGATGGAACACTGAAGCTTTCTTT	CASRWNTEAFF
.	.	TRBV19	TRBJ1-1	TGTGCCAGTAGAAACCCTCGGGGAGGCTACACTGAAGCTTTCTTT	CASRNPRGGYTEAFF
TRBD1	once	TRBV7-2	TRBJ2-3	TGTGCCAGCAGCTTAGCTATAGGGGGCGATACGCAGTATTTT	CASSLAIGGDTQYF
TRBD2	.	TRBV4-3	TRBJ2-1	TGCGCCAGCAGCCACCTAGGACTAGCGGGGGGCCGCTCCTACAATGAGCAGTTCTTC	CASSHLGLAGGRSYNEQFF
TRBD2	.	TRBV19	TRBJ2-3	TGTGCCAGCGGGACTAGCGGACCCAGCACAGATACGCAGTATTTT	CASGTSGPSTDTQYF
.	few	TRBV9	TRBJ1-2	TGTGCCAGCAGCCCGGACGGTAGGGCTGGGTATGGCTACACCTTC	CASSPDGRAGYGYTF
.	.	TRBV4-3	TRBJ2-7	TGCGCCAGCAGCCCGACCGGGCCGAGGAATTACGAGCAGTACTTC	CASSPTGPRNYEQYF
.	.	TRBV5-4	TRBJ2-7	TGTGCCAGCAGCTCCTCCCCCGGGACCATCTACGAGCAGTACTTC	CASSSSPGTIYEQYF
.	.	TRBV15	TRBJ1-1	TGTGCCACCAGCCTGGGAATGAACACTGAAGCTTTCTTT	CATSLGMNTEAFF
TRBD2	.	TRBV6-6	TRBJ2-7	TGTGCCAGCAGACCCGGGACTAGCGGGGGGCAGTACTTC	CASRPGTSGGQYF
.	.	TRBV5-8	TRBJ1-2	TGTGCCAGCAGCTTGTTAAATAACTATGGCTACACCTTC	CASSLLNNYGYTF
.	.	TRBV30	TRBJ1-2	TGTGCCTGGAGTGTTTGGGCTAACTATGGCTACACCTTC	CAWSVWANYGYTF
.	.	TRBV30	TRBJ1-6	TGTGCCTGGAGTGGACAGTTTGGGATTAATTCACCCCTCCACTTT	CAWSGQFGINSPLHF
TRBD1	.	TRBV4-1	TRBJ2-5	TGCGCCAGCAGCCAACAGGGGGCTTCTCAAGAGACCCAGTACTTC	CASSQQGASQETQYF
.	.	TRBV4-3	TRBJ1-2	TGCGCCAGCAGCCAAGAGGGCGCGGGGGCGCGAGGCTACACCTTC	CASSQEGAGARGYTF
TRBD1	.	TRBV27	TRBJ2-1	TGTGCCAGCAGTCGGATACCAGGACAGGGGAATTATGAGCAGTTCTTC	CASSRIPGQGNYEQFF
.	.	TRBV4-1	TRBJ1-5	TGCGCCAGCAGCCAAGAGGGCCTGGGGGGAAATCAGCCCCAGCATTTT	CASSQEGLGGNQPQHF
.	.	TRBV5-1	TRBJ2-5	TGCGCCAGCAGCTTAGACCCCTTTCCGGGAGAGACCCAGTACTTC	CASSLDPFPGETQYF
.	.	TRBV9	TRBJ2-7	TGTGCCAGCAGCGCCCCTCAAGGGACCGAGCAGTACTTC	CASSAPQGTEQYF
TRBD1	.	TRBV30	TRBJ1-6	TGTGCCTGGACCCGGACAGGGTATAATTCACCCCTCCACTTT	CAWTRTGYNSPLHF
TRBD2	.	TRBV14	TRBJ2-1	TGTGCCAGCAGCCAGTCGAGCGGGAGACGTGATGAGCAGTTCTTC	CASSQSSGRRDEQFF
TRBD2	.	TRBV4-1	TRBJ2-1	TGCGCCAGCAGCCAACAGCCTGGGGAGGGCAATGAGCAGTTCTTC	CASSQQPGEGNEQFF
TRBD2	.	TRBV30	TRBJ2-3	TGTGCCTGGGAAAGTGGTAGCGGGGGGACAGATACGCAGTATTTT	CAWESGSGGTDTQYF
TRBD1	.	TRBV5-1	TRBJ1-2	TGCGCCAGCAGCTCGACAGGGTTACCTAACTATGGCTACACCTTC	CASSSTGLPNYGYTF
.	.	TRBV7-9	TRBJ2-1	TGTGCCAGCAGCCCCAGTTGGGGGAATGAGCAGTTCTTC	CASSPSWGNEQFF
.	.	TRBV15	TRBJ1-5	TGTGCCACCAGCAGGGTACAGTTCAATCAGCCCCAGCATTTT	CATSRVQFNQPQHF
.	.	TRBV7-2	TRBJ2-7	TGTGCCAGCAGCTTAACCCTCTACGAGCAGTACTTC	CASSLTLYEQYF
.	.	TRBV19	TRBJ1-2	TGTGCCAGTACGTCTTACGGGGGCCGTTGGAATGGCTACACCTTC	CASTSYGGRWNGYTF
.	once	TRBV5-1	TRBJ2-3	TGCGCCAGCAGCTTGGTTCTGGGGGCAGATACGCAGTATTTT	CASSLVLGADTQYF
TRBD1	.	TRBV7-2	TRBJ1-2	TGTGCCAGCAGCTTGACAGGGGCTATGGGCTACACCTTC	CASSLTGAMGYTF
.	.	TRBV30	TRBJ1-4	TGTGCCTGGAGTGTCAAGGGGCTTGTTAATGAAAAACTGTTTTTT	CAWSVKGLVNEKLFF
.	.	TRBV30	TRBJ1-2	TGTGCCTGGAGACACTCGCTGAGAGGCTACACCTTC	CAWRHSLRGYTF